These 24 T cell receptor beta chains were all obtained from the same sample, sequenced in a study of blood T cell repertoires in COVID-19. Produced via immunoSEQ multiplex PCR; TCRdb's table is partial and in-frame only. The table has about 230,000 clones, around 83% seen once. Sequencing was performed on peripheral blood. These TCRs come from a woman aged 45 to 65 with acute or convalescent COVID-19.

Concerning this clone itself: Other DNA sequences in this specimen translate into the identical CDR3. This chain uses TRBV9 with TRBJ2-2; no clear D. The V end was cut by 1 base, the J end by 6 bases, with 4 bases between. The CDR3 covers 12 residues. Per the germline V gene, CDR1 is SGDLS and CDR2 is YYNGEE. CDR3 sequence reads: CASSVRSGELFF. DNA for the CDR3: TGTGCCAGCAGCGTACGGTCCGGGGAGCTGTTTTTT.

Only a few counts were recorded for this clone. The chain carries TRBV7-9 and TRBJ1-2, with TRBD1 matching over 9 bases. Trimming removed 6 bases from V and 8 bases from J; junction bases left unmatched: 7. The CDR3 extends over 13 amino acids. CDR1 is SEHNR, CDR2 FQNEAQ, per germline (reference sequence). CDR3 protein: CASRRTGEWGYTF. The DNA of the CDR3 is TGTGCCAGCAGGCGGACAGGGGAATGGGGCTACACCTTC.

The genes are TRBV6-5 and TRBJ2-7, with TRBD1 as a possible D gene (6 bases). Germline assignment: CDR1 MNHEY and CDR2 SVGAGI. V was clipped by 6 bases and J by 1 base, with 16 bases between them. The CDR3 runs 15 residues. CDR3 protein: CASRLDSQASYEQYF. The DNA for the CDR3 is TGTGCCAGCAGACTGGACAGCCAAGCTTCCTACGAGCAGTACTTC.

The V gene is TRBV5-5, the J gene TRBJ2-1; no definite D call. The V gene's germline CDR1 is SGHKS and CDR2 YYEKEE (reference sequence). This CDR3 region has 14 residues. V was trimmed by 3 bases and J by 0 bases, leaving 7 bases between them. The CDR3 loop reads CASSYDTSYNEQFF. CDR3 DNA sequence: TGTGCCAGCAGCTATGACACCTCCTACAATGAGCAGTTCTTC.

The V call is TRBV19, the J call TRBJ1-1; 7 bases are shared with TRBD1. The CDR3 is made up of 14 amino acids. The germline V gene encodes CDR1 LNHDA and CDR2 SQIVND (reference sequence). With V trimmed by 10 bases and J by 1 base, 9 bases remained unmatched. CDR3 sequence reads: CAIQDRMKNTEAFF. In nucleotides, the CDR3 is TGTGCCATCCAGGACAGGATGAAGAACACTGAAGCTTTCTTT.

This clone was counted a single time. The chain is built from TRBV3-1 (or the pseudogene TRBV3-2) and TRBJ1-2, with unresolved D. V lost 0 bases to trimming and J lost 4 bases, with 9 bases between them. There are 14 residues in the CDR3. CDR1 and CDR2 (germline): LGHDT, YNNKEL (reference sequence). The CDR3 DNA sequence: TGTGCCAGCAGCCAAGATCTGGCGGGCTATGGCTACACCTTC. Amino acid sequence: CASSQDLAGYGYTF.

The chain has TRBV20-1 and TRBJ2-1, with TRBD2 matching 10 bases. This CDR3 contains 13 residues. Germline lookup yields CDR1 DFQATT and CDR2 SNEGSKA (reference sequence). V lost 3 bases, J lost 8 bases, and 4 bases stayed unmatched. The CDR3 nucleotides are TGCAGTGCTAGTCGGCTAGCGGGAGATGAGCAGTTCTTC. This translates into CSASRLAGDEQFF.

As to this clone: The same CDR3 arises from other DNA sequences in this sample as well. The chain joins TRBV3-1 (or the pseudogene TRBV3-2) to TRBJ2-3, with 9 bases aligning to TRBD2. From germline, CDR1 is LGHDT and CDR2 YNNKEL (reference sequence). Trimming took 4 bases from V and 6 from J; bases not matched to a gene: 5. This CDR3 comprises 14 residues. CDR3 protein: CASSLGLAGDTQYF. The CDR3 DNA reads TGTGCCAGCAGCCTGGGACTAGCAGGTGATACGCAGTATTTT.

The CDR3 bases are TGTGCCAGCAGGGGAATTTGGGCAGGGGGTAACTATGGCTACACCTTC. Translation: CASRGIWAGGNYGYTF. The chain carries TRBV6-4 and TRBJ1-2; the match to TRBD1 covers 7 bases. Germline CDR1 MRHNA, CDR2 SNTAGT. Germline trimming cut 6 bases from V and 1 base from J; bases unmatched to any gene: 11. CDR3 length equals 16 residues.

CDR3 DNA sequence: TGCGCCAGCAGCTTAGGGAGAAGCTCTGGAAACACCATATATTTT. Translation gives CASSLGRSSGNTIYF. The chain combines TRBV5-1 with TRBJ1-3; no definite D call. Trimming pared 2 bases from V and 0 bases from J, leaving 9 bases between. The CDR3 runs 15 residues. Germline assignment: CDR1 SGHRS and CDR2 YFSETQ.

The V gene is TRBV7-9, the J gene TRBJ2-5, with D possibly TRBD2 on 6 matching bases. Trimming took 5 bases from V and 4 from J, leaving 14 bases between them. Germline loops: CDR1 SEHNR, CDR2 FQNEAQ (reference sequence). CDR3 length equals 14 residues. The CDR3 DNA reads TGTGCCAGCAGCGGCTCAGGCGGGACAGAGACCCAGTACTTC. This encodes CASSGSGGTETQYF.

The CDR3 bases are TGTGCCAGTCACCTGGGGGGAGCCGGGGAGCTGTTTTTT. Encoded protein: CASHLGGAGELFF. The V gene is TRBV28, the J gene TRBJ2-2; D is possibly TRBD2 (6 bases). Trimming shortened V by 9 bases and J by 6 bases, and 14 bases separated the two germline ends. The CDR3 runs 13 residues. CDR1 MDHEN and CDR2 SYDVKM come from the germline V gene.

This clone appeared once. V usage is TRBV24-1 and J usage is TRBJ2-1; tentatively, D is TRBD2 (5 bases). CDR1 KGHDR and CDR2 SFDVKD come from the germline V gene. Trimming pared 2 bases from V and 6 bases from J, leaving 19 bases between. This CDR3 contains 17 residues. CDR3 sequence (DNA): TGTGCCACCAGTGATTCGGTGCGAGGGAGCTTCAGCAATGAGCAGTTCTTC. Translating it yields CATSDSVRGSFSNEQFF.

The chain is built from TRBV28 and TRBJ1-2, with D possibly TRBD1 on 5 matching bases. The CDR3 length is 13 residues. Germline loops: CDR1 MDHEN, CDR2 SYDVKM. Trimming shortened V by 3 bases and J by 1 base, and 6 bases separated the two germline ends. CDR3 loop: CASSFGHNYGYTF. For the CDR3, the DNA is TGTGCCAGCAGTTTCGGACATAACTATGGCTACACCTTC.

The chain recombines TRBV6-2 or TRBV6-3 with TRBJ2-6, with D maybe TRBD1 (5 bases). The CDR3 covers 17 residues. Looked up from germline, CDR1 is MNHEY and CDR2 is SVGEGT. Trimming left V 4 bases short and J 0 bases short, with 13 bases between. The CDR3 spells CASSSLATVSGANVLTF. CDR3 sequence (DNA): TGTGCCAGCAGTTCCCTCGCGACAGTCTCTGGGGCCAACGTCCTGACTTTC.

The gene calls are TRBV4-1 and TRBJ2-1; TRBD1 aligns across 8 bases. The V segment lost 0 bases and the J segment 2 bases; nucleotides outside the gene matches: 3. The CDR3 has 16 amino acids. Germline V gene data show CDR1 as MGHRA and CDR2 as YSYEKL. The CDR3 is CASSQEDRVTYNEQFF. Written as DNA, the CDR3 is TGCGCCAGCAGCCAAGAGGACAGGGTCACCTACAATGAGCAGTTCTTC.

This rearrangement joins TRBV27 to TRBJ2-7; possible D gene TRBD2, 5 bases. The germline V and J ends were trimmed by 5 bases and 7 bases, with 15 bases remaining between them. CDR3 length equals 13 residues. CDR1 MNHEY and CDR2 SMNVEV come from the germline V gene (reference sequence). This CDR3 reads CASSHPGIGEQYF. In DNA, the CDR3 is TGTGCCAGCAGTCACCCCGGGATCGGGGAGCAGTACTTC.

The V gene is TRBV6-5, the J gene TRBJ2-6; no clear D gene. Looked up from germline, CDR1 is MNHEY and CDR2 is SVGAGI. This CDR3 has 14 residues. Trimming removed 8 bases from V and 0 bases from J, with 8 bases in between. DNA of the CDR3: TGTGCCAGCGGTCCCGGCTCTGGGGCCAACGTCCTGACTTTC. It is translated as CASGPGSGANVLTF.

This clone showed up just once. J is TRBJ2-7 and V is TRBV5-6; a weak D match, TRBD2 (5 bases). The V end was cut by 1 base, the J end by 1 base, with 12 bases between. The CDR3 totals 15 residues. Germline CDR1 SGHDT, CDR2 YYEEEE. The chain's CDR3 is CASSLYSRVSYEQYF. The CDR3 nucleotides read TGTGCCAGCAGCTTGTACTCGCGGGTGTCCTACGAGCAGTACTTC.

This chain joins TRBV2 and TRBJ1-4; perhaps TRBD1 as D (5 bases). CDR1 is SNHLY and CDR2 is FYNNEI in the germline V gene. Trimming removed 10 bases from V and 10 bases from J, with 19 bases in between. The CDR3 is 13 residues long. The CDR3 nucleotides read TGTGCCACCCACCTCGACAGCAAAGGAAAACTGTTTTTT. Translation: CATHLDSKGKLFF.

V usage is TRBV9 and J usage is TRBJ2-1; D is perhaps TRBD1 (7 bases). V lost 6 bases and J lost 3, with 10 bases in between. Germline V gene sequence: CDR1 SGDLS, CDR2 YYNGEE. This CDR3 contains 13 residues. CDR3 region: CASTQGGYNEQFF. CDR3 bases: TGTGCCAGCACTCAGGGGGGCTACAATGAGCAGTTCTTC.

The CDR3 spells CASRPSGGENEQFF. The CDR3 DNA reads TGTGCCAGCAGGCCTAGCGGGGGGGAGAATGAGCAGTTCTTC. This sequence joins TRBV11-2 and TRBJ2-1; 12 bases align to TRBD2. CDR3 length: 14 amino acids. V was clipped by 6 bases and J by 7 bases; unmatched bases: 4. Germline V CDR1 and CDR2: SGHAT, FQNNGV.

The rearrangement uses TRBV28 and TRBJ1-2; 9 bases fit TRBD1. CDR1 is MDHEN, CDR2 SYDVKM, per germline. The V and J ends lost 5 bases and 2 bases, in that order; junction bases with no gene match: 3. The CDR3 length is 14 residues. The CDR3 DNA reads TGTGCCAGCAGTAAACAGGGGGCGAACTATGGCTACACCTTC. Protein: CASSKQGANYGYTF.

This clone was counted once. The V gene is TRBV7-2, the J gene TRBJ2-2; 11 bases are a match to TRBD2. The junction had 7 bases not matched to a gene; V was cut back by 8 bases and J by 8 bases. The CDR3 has 14 amino acids. Germline CDR1 is SGHTA and CDR2 is FQGNSA. This chain's CDR3 is CASGTSGVIGELFF. The CDR3 DNA sequence: TGTGCCAGCGGGACTAGCGGAGTTATAGGGGAGCTGTTTTTT.